The present T cell receptor (beta chain) was sequenced within a study of T cells in localized non-small cell lung cancer. Method: immunoSEQ multiplex PCR; TCRdb's copy keeps in-frame clones and lacks some. The table has 500 to 600 clones, roughly 25% seen once. The CDR3 totals 14 residues. V gave up 11 bases and J gave up 4 bases; unmatched junction bases: 13. CDR1 is LNHDA, CDR2 SQIVND, per germline (reference sequence). This clonotype originated in a male donor aged 60 or over with stage II lung adenocarcinoma. The chain couples TRBV19 to TRBJ1-2; 7 bases agree with TRBD1. The sample here was lung tumor tissue, taken before any cancer treatment. DNA of the CDR3: TGTGCCGTGTTGTTACCGGGACAGACCTATGGCTACACCTTC. Translation: CAVLLPGQTYGYTF.